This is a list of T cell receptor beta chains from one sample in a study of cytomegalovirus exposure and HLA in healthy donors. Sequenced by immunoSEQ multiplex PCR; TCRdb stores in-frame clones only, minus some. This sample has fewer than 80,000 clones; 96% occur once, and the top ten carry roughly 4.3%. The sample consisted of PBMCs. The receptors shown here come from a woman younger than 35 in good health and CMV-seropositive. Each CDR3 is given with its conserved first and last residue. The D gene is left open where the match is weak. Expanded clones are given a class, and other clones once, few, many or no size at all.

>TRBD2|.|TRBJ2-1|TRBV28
CASSRTSENNEQFF
TGTGCCAGCAGTCGGACTAGCGAGAACAATGAGCAGTTCTTC
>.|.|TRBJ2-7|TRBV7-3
CASRIGAGYEQYF
TGTGCCAGCAGAATCGGGGCGGGATACGAGCAGTACTTC
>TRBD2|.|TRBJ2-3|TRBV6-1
CASREQAGLSTDTQYF
TGTGCCAGCAGAGAACAAGCGGGGCTCAGCACAGATACGCAGTATTTT
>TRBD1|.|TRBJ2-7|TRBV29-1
CSVEKEQGLLGGYEQYF
TGCAGCGTTGAAAAGGAACAGGGGCTTCTAGGAGGTTACGAGCAGTACTTC
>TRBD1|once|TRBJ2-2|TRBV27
CASSPWTGTITGELFF
TGTGCCAGCAGCCCATGGACAGGGACGATTACCGGGGAGCTGTTTTTT
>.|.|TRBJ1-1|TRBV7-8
CASSLEAGFNTEAFF
TGTGCCAGCAGCTTAGAGGCAGGGTTTAACACTGAAGCTTTCTTT
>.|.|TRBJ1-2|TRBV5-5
CASSPTTRTSSGGYTF
TGTGCCAGCAGCCCAACAACTCGGACATCTTCTGGTGGCTACACCTTC
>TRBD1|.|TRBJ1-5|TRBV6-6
CASSSQGNQPQHF
TGTGCCAGCAGTTCACAGGGGAATCAGCCCCAGCATTTT
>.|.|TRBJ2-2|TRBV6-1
CASSEGPAGSAGELFF
TGTGCCAGCAGTGAGGGGCCCGCGGGGTCAGCCGGGGAGCTGTTTTTT
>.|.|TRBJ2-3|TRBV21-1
CASSKAKLATRGDTQYF
TGTGCCAGCAGCAAAGCGAAGCTAGCAACTCGGGGAGATACGCAGTATTTT
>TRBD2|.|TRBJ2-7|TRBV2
CASSPPPLAALYEQYF
TGTGCCAGCAGCCCCCCGCCACTAGCGGCCCTCTACGAGCAGTACTTC
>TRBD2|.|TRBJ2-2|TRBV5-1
CASSLLTSGTGELFF
TGCGCCAGCAGCTTGTTGACTAGCGGTACCGGGGAGCTGTTTTTT
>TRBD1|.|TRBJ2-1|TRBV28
CASSYLRDRPYNEQFF
TGTGCCAGCAGCTACCTCCGGGACAGACCCTACAATGAGCAGTTCTTC
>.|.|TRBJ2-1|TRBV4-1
CASSPTPLLVRGPMKQFF
TGCGCCAGCAGCCCAACGCCCCTTCTTGTAAGGGGCCCAATGAAGCAGTTCTTC
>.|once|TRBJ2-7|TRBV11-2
CASSLSQGPYEQYF
TGTGCCAGCAGCTTATCCCAGGGTCCCTACGAGCAGTACTTC
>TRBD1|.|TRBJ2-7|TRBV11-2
CASRTGGYEQYF
TGTGCCAGCAGGACAGGGGGATACGAGCAGTACTTC
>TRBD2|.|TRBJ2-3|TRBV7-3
CASSSSGSTDTQYF
TGTGCCAGCAGCTCTAGCGGGAGCACAGATACGCAGTATTTT
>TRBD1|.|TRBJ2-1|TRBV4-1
CASSQRALKTGSSYNEQFF
TGCGCCAGCAGCCAACGAGCACTCAAGACAGGGAGCTCCTACAATGAGCAGTTCTTC
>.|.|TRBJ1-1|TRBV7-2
CASSLTVGYTEAFF
TGTGCCAGCAGCTTAACTGTCGGTTACACTGAAGCTTTCTTT
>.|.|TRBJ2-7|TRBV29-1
CSVVPTGSGEQYF
TGCAGCGTTGTCCCGACAGGATCGGGCGAGCAGTACTTC
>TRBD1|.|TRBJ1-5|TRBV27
CASSDVQGVGNQPQHF
TGTGCCAGCAGCGACGTACAGGGGGTGGGTAATCAGCCCCAGCATTTT
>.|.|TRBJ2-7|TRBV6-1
CASRRDAYEQYF
TGTGCCAGCAGACGGGATGCCTACGAGCAGTACTTC
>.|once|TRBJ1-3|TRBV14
CASRGAGNTIYF
TGTGCCAGCAGAGGAGCTGGAAACACCATATATTTT
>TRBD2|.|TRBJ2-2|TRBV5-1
CASSLLALDGELFF
TGCGCCAGCAGCTTACTAGCGTTGGACGGGGAGCTGTTTTTT
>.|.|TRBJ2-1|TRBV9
CASSSRVDNEQFF
TGTGCCAGCAGCTCGCGGGTCGACAATGAGCAGTTCTTC
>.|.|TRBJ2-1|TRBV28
CASSLDNNNEQFF
TGTGCCAGCAGTTTAGACAATAACAATGAGCAGTTCTTC
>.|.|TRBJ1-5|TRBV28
CASSTDSSQPQHF
TGTGCCAGCAGCACCGACAGTTCTCAGCCCCAGCATTTT
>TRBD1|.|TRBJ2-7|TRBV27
CASSLLGTGSYEQYF
TGTGCCAGCAGTTTATTAGGGACAGGGTCCTACGAGCAGTACTTC
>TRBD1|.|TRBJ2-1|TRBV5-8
CASSSGTASEQFF
TGTGCCAGCAGCTCTGGGACAGCTAGTGAGCAGTTCTTC
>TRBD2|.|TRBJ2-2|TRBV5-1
CASSRKGSSGTNTGELFF
TGCGCCAGCAGCCGGAAAGGGAGTAGCGGGACGAACACCGGGGAGCTGTTTTTT
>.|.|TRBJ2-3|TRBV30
CAWSPPGLDTQYF
TGTGCCTGGAGTCCACCGGGACTAGATACGCAGTATTTT
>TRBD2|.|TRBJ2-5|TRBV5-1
CASSLPLAGEGETQYF
TGCGCCAGCAGCTTGCCACTAGCGGGAGAGGGGGAGACCCAGTACTTC
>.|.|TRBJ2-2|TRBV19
CASSRFANTGELFF
TGTGCCAGTAGTCGGTTCGCGAACACCGGGGAGCTGTTTTTT
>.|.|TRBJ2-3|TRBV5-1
CASSAGLAEWTDTQYF
TGCGCCAGCAGCGCGGGACTGGCTGAGTGGACAGATACGCAGTATTTT
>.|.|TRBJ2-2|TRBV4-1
CASSQLHAPTGELFF
TGCGCCAGCAGCCAACTCCACGCGCCCACCGGGGAGCTGTTTTTT
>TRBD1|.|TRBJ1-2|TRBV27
CASKEQGANYGYTF
TGTGCCAGCAAAGAGCAGGGGGCCAACTATGGCTACACCTTC
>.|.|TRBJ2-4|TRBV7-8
CASSLDLAKNIQYF
TGTGCCAGCAGCTTAGATCTAGCCAAAAACATTCAGTACTTC
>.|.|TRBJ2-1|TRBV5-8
CASSFGRAEQFF
TGTGCCAGCAGCTTCGGGCGGGCAGAGCAGTTCTTC
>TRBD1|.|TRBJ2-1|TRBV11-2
CASSSGPGQASYNEQFF
TGTGCCAGCAGCTCCGGCCCAGGACAGGCAAGCTACAATGAGCAGTTCTTC
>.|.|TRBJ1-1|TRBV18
CASSPPGGTEAFF
TGTGCCAGCTCACCACCGGGGGGGACTGAAGCTTTCTTT
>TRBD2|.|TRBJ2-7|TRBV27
CASSLLAGGPNYEQYF
TGTGCCAGCAGTTTACTAGCGGGAGGGCCAAATTACGAGCAGTACTTC
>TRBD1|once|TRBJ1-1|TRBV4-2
CASSQSGQGFTEAFF
TGTGCCAGCAGCCAGTCGGGACAGGGATTCACTGAAGCTTTCTTT
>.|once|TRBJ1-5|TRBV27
CATRPGREGRFLGQPQHF
TGTGCCACCCGACCCGGTCGCGAGGGCAGGTTCTTGGGTCAGCCCCAGCATTTT
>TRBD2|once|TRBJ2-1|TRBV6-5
CASSPGTRSYNEQFF
TGTGCCAGCAGCCCCGGGACTAGATCCTACAATGAGCAGTTCTTC
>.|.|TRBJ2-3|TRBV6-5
CASSYVGPVAHTQYF
TGTGCCAGCAGTTACGTTGGGCCCGTTGCTCATACGCAGTATTTT
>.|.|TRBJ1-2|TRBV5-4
CASSLRGSLGEGYTF
TGTGCCAGCAGCTTGAGGGGGAGCTTAGGGGAAGGCTACACCTTC
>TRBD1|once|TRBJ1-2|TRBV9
CASSTPGQGPGYTF
TGTGCCAGCAGCACACCGGGACAGGGTCCCGGCTACACCTTC
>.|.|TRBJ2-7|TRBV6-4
CASTTGHHYEQYF
TGTGCCAGCACCACGGGACACCACTACGAGCAGTACTTC
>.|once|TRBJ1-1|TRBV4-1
CASSQYTTGGTEAFF
TGCGCCAGCAGCCAATACACCACGGGGGGCACTGAAGCTTTCTTT